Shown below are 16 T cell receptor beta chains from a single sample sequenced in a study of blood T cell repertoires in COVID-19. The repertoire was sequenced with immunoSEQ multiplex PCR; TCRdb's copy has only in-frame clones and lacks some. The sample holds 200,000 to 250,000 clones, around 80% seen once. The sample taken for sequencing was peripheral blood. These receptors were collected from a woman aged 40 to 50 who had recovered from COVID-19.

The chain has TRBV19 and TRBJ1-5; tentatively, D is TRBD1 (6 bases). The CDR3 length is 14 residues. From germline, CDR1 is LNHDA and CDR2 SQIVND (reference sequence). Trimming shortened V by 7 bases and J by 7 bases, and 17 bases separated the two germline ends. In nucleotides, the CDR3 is TGTGCCAGTACCGATGACAGGAACGGACAGCCCCAGCATTTT. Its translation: CASTDDRNGQPQHF.

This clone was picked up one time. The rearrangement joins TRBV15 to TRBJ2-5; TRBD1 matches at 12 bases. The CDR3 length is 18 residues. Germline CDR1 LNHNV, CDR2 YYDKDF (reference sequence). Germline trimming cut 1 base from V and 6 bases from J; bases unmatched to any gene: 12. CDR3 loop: CATSRVGDRDRGLQTQYF. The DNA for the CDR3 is TGTGCCACCAGCAGAGTGGGAGACCGGGACAGGGGGCTGCAGACCCAGTACTTC.

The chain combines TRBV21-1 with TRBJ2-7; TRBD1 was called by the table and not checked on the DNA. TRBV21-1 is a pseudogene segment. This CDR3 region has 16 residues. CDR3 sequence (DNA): TGTGCCAGCAGCAAAGCTGATCCAGGTTCCCCTGACGAGCAGTACTTC. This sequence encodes CASSKADPGSPDEQYF.

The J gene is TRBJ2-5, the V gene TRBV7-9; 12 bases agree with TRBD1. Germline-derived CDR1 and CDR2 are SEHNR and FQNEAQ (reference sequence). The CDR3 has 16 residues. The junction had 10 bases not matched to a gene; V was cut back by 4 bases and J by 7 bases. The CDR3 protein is CASSSGGQGAGGTQYF. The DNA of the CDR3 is TGTGCCAGCAGCTCCGGGGGACAGGGGGCCGGTGGGACCCAGTACTTC.

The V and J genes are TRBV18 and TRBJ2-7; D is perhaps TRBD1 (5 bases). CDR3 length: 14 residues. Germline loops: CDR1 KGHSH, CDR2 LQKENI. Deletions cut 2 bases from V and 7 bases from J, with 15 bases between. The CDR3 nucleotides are TGTGCCAGCTCACCAGTCAGGGTCCCGGGTGAGCAGTACTTC. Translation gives CASSPVRVPGEQYF.

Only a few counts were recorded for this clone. The CDR3 DNA sequence: TGTGCCAGCAGGGAGGGACAGGGAGGCACCGGGGAGCTGTTTTTT. Its protein is CASREGQGGTGELFF. The chain employs TRBV6-5 and TRBJ2-2; 9 bases line up with TRBD1. J lost 4 bases, V lost 6 bases, and 6 bases had no gene match. CDR3 length: 15 residues. CDR1 is MNHEY, CDR2 SVGAGI, per germline.

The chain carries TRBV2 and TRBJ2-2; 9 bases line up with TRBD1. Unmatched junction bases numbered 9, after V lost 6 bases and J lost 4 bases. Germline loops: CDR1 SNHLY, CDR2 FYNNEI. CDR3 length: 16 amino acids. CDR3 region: CASREDRGIVTGELFF. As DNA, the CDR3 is TGTGCCAGCAGAGAGGACAGGGGAATAGTCACCGGGGAGCTGTTTTTT.

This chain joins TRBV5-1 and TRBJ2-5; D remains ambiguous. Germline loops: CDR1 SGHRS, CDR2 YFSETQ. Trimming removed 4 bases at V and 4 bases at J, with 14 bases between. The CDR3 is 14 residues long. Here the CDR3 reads CASSDTATLETQYF. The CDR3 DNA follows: TGCGCCAGCAGCGACACAGCAACTCTAGAGACCCAGTACTTC.

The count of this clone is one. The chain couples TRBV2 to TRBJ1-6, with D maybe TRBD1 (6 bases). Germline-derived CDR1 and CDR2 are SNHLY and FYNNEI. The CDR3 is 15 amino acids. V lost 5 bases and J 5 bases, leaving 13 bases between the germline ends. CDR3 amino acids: CASSQQGKDNSPLHF. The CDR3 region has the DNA TGTGCCAGCAGTCAACAGGGAAAGGATAATTCACCCCTCCACTTT.

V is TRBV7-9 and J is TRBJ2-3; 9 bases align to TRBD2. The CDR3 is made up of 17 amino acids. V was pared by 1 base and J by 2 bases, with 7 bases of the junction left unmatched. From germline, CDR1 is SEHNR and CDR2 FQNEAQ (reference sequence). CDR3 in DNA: TGTGCCAGCAGCTTAGGGGGCCTAGCGGGGATCACAGATACGCAGTATTTT. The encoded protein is CASSLGGLAGITDTQYF.

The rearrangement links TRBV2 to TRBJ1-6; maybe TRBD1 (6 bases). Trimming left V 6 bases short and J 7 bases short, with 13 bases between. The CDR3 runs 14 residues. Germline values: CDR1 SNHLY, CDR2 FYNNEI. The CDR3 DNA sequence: TGTGCCAGCAGGATTGGGACATCCAATTCACCCCTCCACTTT. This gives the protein CASRIGTSNSPLHF.

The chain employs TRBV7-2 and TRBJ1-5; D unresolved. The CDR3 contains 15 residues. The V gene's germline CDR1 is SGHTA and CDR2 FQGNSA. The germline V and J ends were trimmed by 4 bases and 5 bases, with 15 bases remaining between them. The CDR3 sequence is CASSSQSTRHQPQHF. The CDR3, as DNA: TGTGCCAGCAGCTCCCAGTCGACAAGGCATCAGCCCCAGCATTTT.

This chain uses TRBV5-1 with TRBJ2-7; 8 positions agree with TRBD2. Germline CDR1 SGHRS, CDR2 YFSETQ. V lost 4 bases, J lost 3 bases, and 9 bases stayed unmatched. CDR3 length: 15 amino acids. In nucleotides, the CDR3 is TGCGCCAGCAGCGCGTCGGGGGGGATTAACTACGAGCAGTACTTC. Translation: CASSASGGINYEQYF.

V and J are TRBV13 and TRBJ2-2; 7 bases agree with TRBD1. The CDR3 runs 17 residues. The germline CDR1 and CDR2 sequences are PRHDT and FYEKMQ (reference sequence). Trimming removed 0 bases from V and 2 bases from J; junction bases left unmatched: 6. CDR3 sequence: CASSLGLGQTNTGELFF. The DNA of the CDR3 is TGTGCCAGCAGCTTAGGCCTGGGACAGACTAACACCGGGGAGCTGTTTTTT.

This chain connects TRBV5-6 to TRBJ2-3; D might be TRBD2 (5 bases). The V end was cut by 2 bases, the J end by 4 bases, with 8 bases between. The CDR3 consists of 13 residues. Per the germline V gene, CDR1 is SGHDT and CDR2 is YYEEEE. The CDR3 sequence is CASSLLVSDTQYF. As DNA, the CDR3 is TGTGCCAGCAGCTTACTAGTTTCAGATACGCAGTATTTT.

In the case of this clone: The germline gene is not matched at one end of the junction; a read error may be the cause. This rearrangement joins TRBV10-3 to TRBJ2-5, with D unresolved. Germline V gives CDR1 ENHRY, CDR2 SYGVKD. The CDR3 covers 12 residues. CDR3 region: CATSQDQETQYF. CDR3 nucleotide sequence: TGTGCCACCAGTCAGGACCAAGAGACCCAGTACTTC.